This entry lists 14 T cell receptor beta chains sequenced from one sample in a study of blood T cell repertoires in COVID-19. Profiling relied on immunoSEQ multiplex PCR, and the TCRdb table lists in-frame clones only, not all of them. The profile shows approximately 240,000 clones, 88% of them singletons. The specimen sequenced was peripheral blood. These receptors originate from a woman between 35 and 50 years old who had recovered from COVID-19.

This clone was found once. The gene calls are TRBV10-3 and TRBJ2-3, with 8 bases that match TRBD1. Germline CDR1 ENHRY, CDR2 SYGVKD. V lost 7 bases and J lost 6; bases outside the gene matches: 3. This CDR3 spans 12 amino acids. In DNA, the CDR3 is TGTGCCATCAAGGGGGACAGGGATACGCAGTATTTT. This translates into CAIKGDRDTQYF.

This chain joins TRBV13 and TRBJ2-5; 8 bases are a match to TRBD2. The CDR3 totals 14 residues. CDR1 is PRHDT and CDR2 is FYEKMQ in the germline V gene (reference sequence). V dropped 5 bases and J dropped 4; count of bases not matched to a gene: 6. CDR3 protein: CASSIGGAGETQYF. Written as DNA, the CDR3 is TGTGCCAGCAGCATCGGGGGGGCGGGAGAGACCCAGTACTTC.

The CDR3 sequence: CASSPRTGDPYGYTF. The CDR3 DNA sequence: TGCGCCAGCAGCCCGCGGACAGGGGATCCCTATGGCTACACCTTC. The chain couples TRBV4-3 to TRBJ1-2, with 9 bases aligning to TRBD1. CDR3 size: 15 residues. From germline, CDR1 is LGHNA and CDR2 YSLEER. Trimming cost V 4 bases and J 4 bases; bases outside gene matches: 7.

The chain combines TRBV6-5 with TRBJ2-7; 10 bases map to TRBD1. Germline CDR1 MNHEY, CDR2 SVGAGI. The CDR3 length is 15 residues. Trimming took 4 bases from V and 2 from J; bases not matched to a gene: 5. In DNA form, the CDR3 reads TGTGCCAGCAGTTTAGGACAGGGGGGGGCCTACGAGCAGTACTTC. This encodes CASSLGQGGAYEQYF.

The chain uses TRBV2 and TRBJ2-2; 8 bases map to TRBD1. The CDR3 covers 14 residues. Germline assignment: CDR1 SNHLY and CDR2 FYNNEI. V lost 8 bases to trimming and J lost 5 bases; unmatched junction nucleotides: 7. The CDR3 coding sequence is TGTGCCAGCCGTACAGGGGGAGGTACCGGGGAGCTGTTTTTT. This gives the protein CASRTGGGTGELFF.

This clone appeared once. The chain combines TRBV15 with TRBJ1-2; D perhaps matches TRBD1 (5 bases). Trimming left V 3 bases short and J 7 bases short, with 15 bases between. Germline values: CDR1 LNHNV, CDR2 YYDKDF (reference sequence). The CDR3 runs to 14 residues. Written as DNA, the CDR3 is TGTGCCACCAGCAGGGGGGGGGAGTATGGTGGCTACACCTTC. This encodes CATSRGGEYGGYTF.

The rearrangement joins TRBV30 to TRBJ2-4, with TRBD1 identical over 7 bases. CDR1 and CDR2 (germline): GTSNPN, SVGIG (reference sequence). The CDR3 is 17 residues long. With V trimmed by 0 bases and J by 2 bases, 10 bases remained unmatched. The CDR3 coding sequence is TGTGCCTGGAGTGTACGAGGGGGCTCGGTTTCCAAAAACATTCAGTACTTC. This translates into CAWSVRGGSVSKNIQYF.

The V gene is TRBV19, the J gene TRBJ1-5; TRBD1 might be the D (5 bases). Per the germline V gene, CDR1 is LNHDA and CDR2 is SQIVND (reference sequence). The V gene lost 0 bases and the J gene lost 3 bases, with 12 bases spanning the gap. The CDR3 totals 16 residues. CDR3 in amino acids: CASSIEAGDLNQPQHF. CDR3 coding DNA: TGTGCCAGTAGTATAGAAGCGGGGGACCTCAATCAGCCCCAGCATTTT.

V usage is TRBV5-1 and J usage is TRBJ2-2; TRBD2 aligns across 7 bases. The length of the CDR3 is 15 residues. Germline CDR1 reads SGHRS; CDR2 reads YFSETQ. J was trimmed by 0 bases and V by 6 bases; bases with no gene match: 5. As DNA, the CDR3 is TGCGCCAGCACCAAACTAGCGTCGAACACCGGGGAGCTGTTTTTT. Its protein product is CASTKLASNTGELFF.

This clone was detected only once. The chain recombines TRBV5-6 with TRBJ2-1; 7 nucleotides agree with TRBD2. V shed 0 bases and J 9 bases; nucleotides not matched to a gene: 12. Germline CDR1 and CDR2: SGHDT and YYEEEE. The length of the CDR3 is 16 residues. The CDR3 loop is CASSLAGLADLSEQFF. The CDR3 bases are TGTGCCAGCAGCTTGGCCGGTCTAGCGGACCTTAGTGAGCAGTTCTTC.

This sequence joins TRBV4-1 and TRBJ2-5, with 9 positions matching TRBD1. CDR3 length: 15 residues. With 1 base clipped from V and 3 bases from J, the junction kept 3 bases outside the gene matches. The V gene's germline CDR1 is MGHRA and CDR2 YSYEKL. CDR3 nucleotide sequence: TGCGCCAGCAGCCAAGCCGGGACAGGGAAAGAGACCCAGTACTTC. Protein sequence: CASSQAGTGKETQYF.

V and J are TRBV7-9 and TRBJ2-7; TRBD1 agrees at 7 bases. The CDR3 runs to 15 residues. CDR1 SEHNR and CDR2 FQNEAQ come from the germline V gene (reference sequence). V gave up 2 bases and J gave up 3 bases; unmatched junction bases: 7. For the CDR3, the DNA is TGTGCCAGCAGCTTATATAGACAGGGCCACTACGAGCAGTACTTC. This gives the protein CASSLYRQGHYEQYF. The full variable domain, with the rest looked up from reference TRBV7-9 and TRBJ2-7, is DTGVSQNPRHKITKRGQNVTFRCDPISEHNRLYWYRQTLGQGPEFLTYFQNEAQLEKSRLLSDRFSAERPKGSFSTLEIQRTEQGDSAMYLCASSLYRQGHYEQYFGPGTRLTVT.

This clone was observed a single time. The chain combines TRBV5-5 with TRBJ2-7; 8 nucleotides align to TRBD1. The germline gives CDR1 SGHKS, CDR2 YYEKEE (reference sequence). V was clipped by 0 bases and J by 5 bases; unmatched bases: 4. The CDR3 sequence is 14 residues long. This chain's CDR3 is CASSLGTGFHEQYF. DNA of the CDR3: TGTGCCAGCAGCTTGGGGACAGGGTTCCACGAGCAGTACTTC.

The rearrangement joins TRBV4-1 to TRBJ2-7, with 10 positions matching TRBD2. The CDR3 consists of 16 residues. The J segment lost 3 bases and the V segment lost 0 bases, leaving 5 bases of the junction unmatched. CDR1 and CDR2 from the germline V gene are MGHRA and YSYEKL. In nucleotides, the CDR3 is TGCGCCAGCAGCCAAGATCTGTCTAGCGGGAGCTACGAGCAGTACTTC. Translation gives CASSQDLSSGSYEQYF.